This T cell receptor (beta chain) emerged from a study of lymphopenia after photon versus proton radiotherapy. Whole-study findings and limits: In patients who died, overall survival fell as post-nadir TCR diversity dropped more. After the lymphocyte nadir, photon-treated repertoires showed oligoclonal expansion, especially of CD8+ Temra cells. Survival link was tested only in deceased patients; proton benefit remains a possibility. Relative stability marked proton patients; photon patients lost diversity and naive cells.

On this clone: Its cognate antigen is unknown.

Trimming cost V 6 bases and J 8 bases, with 19 bases left between them. The germline gives CDR1 SEHNR, CDR2 FQNEAQ (reference sequence). The CDR3 has 14 residues. Assay used: immunoSEQ multiplex PCR; TCRdb lists only in-frame clones, some missing. The data contain under 70,000 clones, 92% of them singletons. The sequence was collected from a woman aged 35 to 49 with cholangiocarcinoma. The chain combines TRBV7-9 with TRBJ1-2, with D possibly being TRBD1 (6 bases). Sequencing used peripheral blood, obtained from a patient treated with photon-based radiotherapy. The chain's CDR3 is CASSLNREESGYTF. CDR3 DNA: TGTGCCAGCAGTTTGAACAGGGAAGAGTCAGGCTACACCTTC.